Shown below are 25 T cell receptor beta chains from a single sample sequenced in a study of PD-L1 blockade in urothelial cancer. Only in-frame clones appear in the TCRdb table, and some are missing; sequencing was by immunoSEQ multiplex PCR. The sample has about 100,000 clones, 90% to 95% seen once. This material consisted of PBMCs, taken around atezolizumab (anti-PD-L1) treatment. The receptors shown here come from a woman older than 75 with urothelial cancer.

This clone has only one observation. The rearrangement links TRBV6-6 to TRBJ2-3; a possible D gene is TRBD2 (6 bases). The CDR3 totals 14 residues. The germline V gene encodes CDR1 MNHNY and CDR2 SVGAGI (reference sequence). The V gene lost 4 bases and the J gene lost 3 bases, with 11 bases spanning the gap. This CDR3 is CASSSPGVTDTQYF. CDR3 nucleotide sequence: TGTGCCAGCAGTTCTCCGGGGGTGACAGATACGCAGTATTTT.

The chain uses TRBV19 and TRBJ2-3, with a possible D match to TRBD2 (6 bases). There are 15 residues in the CDR3. V gave up 1 base and J gave up 2 bases, with 10 bases separating them. Germline values: CDR1 LNHDA, CDR2 SQIVND (reference sequence). The CDR3 DNA reads TGTGCCAGTAGTATAGGTCGGGGGAACACAGATACGCAGTATTTT. Its protein is CASSIGRGNTDTQYF.

V is TRBV27 and J is TRBJ2-1; the D is unclear. The CDR3 sequence is 14 residues long. Per the germline V gene, CDR1 is MNHEY and CDR2 is SMNVEV (reference sequence). Trimming removed 5 bases from V and 5 bases from J, with 13 bases in between. In nucleotides, the CDR3 is TGTGCCAGCAGTCTCCAATCCAGGAACAATGAGCAGTTCTTC. Translated: CASSLQSRNNEQFF.

The chain employs TRBV14 and TRBJ2-7, with unresolved D. The CDR3 totals 13 residues. Trimming shortened V by 2 bases and J by 2 bases, and 7 bases separated the two germline ends. Germline CDR1 and CDR2: SGHDN and FVKESK. This CDR3 reads CASSQLQAYEQYF. The CDR3, as DNA: TGTGCCAGCAGCCAACTCCAGGCCTACGAGCAGTACTTC.

The sample holds a few counts of this clone. The chain uses TRBV28 and TRBJ2-7; TRBD1 matches 9 bases. Germline V gene data show CDR1 as MDHEN and CDR2 as SYDVKM. The CDR3 has 14 amino acids. V lost 5 bases, J lost 3 bases, and 5 bases stayed unmatched. The CDR3 DNA reads as TGTGCCAGCAGTCTCTCGGGACAGGGCTACGAGCAGTACTTC. Its translation: CASSLSGQGYEQYF.

By share, this clone counts as medium-sized. V and J are TRBV13 and TRBJ2-7; perhaps TRBD2 as D (5 bases). Germline loops: CDR1 PRHDT, CDR2 FYEKMQ (reference sequence). The V gene lost 0 bases and the J gene lost 6 bases, with 12 bases spanning the gap. The length of the CDR3 is 14 residues. In DNA form, the CDR3 reads TGTGCCAGCAGCTTAGGCCTACTAGTTTTCGAGCAGTACTTC. Protein product: CASSLGLLVFEQYF.

The rearrangement joins TRBV28 to TRBJ1-1; D is possibly TRBD1 (6 bases). Trimming pared 3 bases from V and 0 bases from J, leaving 20 bases between. CDR1 and CDR2 from the germline V gene are MDHEN and SYDVKM. The CDR3 runs to 18 residues. CDR3: CASSLLWLDSRMNTEAFF. The CDR3 region has the DNA TGTGCCAGCAGTTTGCTTTGGTTGGACAGCCGGATGAACACTGAAGCTTTCTTT.

The chain recombines TRBV30 with TRBJ1-1; the D is unclear. This CDR3 has 14 residues. Germline assignment: CDR1 GTSNPN and CDR2 SVGIG (reference sequence). Deletions cut 0 bases from V and 0 bases from J, with 8 bases between. The CDR3 here is CAWSVGLLNTEAFF. The CDR3 bases are TGTGCCTGGAGTGTTGGACTGTTGAACACTGAAGCTTTCTTT.

J is TRBJ1-1 and V is TRBV9; D not certain. Between the trimmed V and J ends, which lost 0 bases and 0 bases, there was a span of 3 bases. Germline values: CDR1 SGDLS, CDR2 YYNGEE. The CDR3 is 13 amino acids. The DNA of the CDR3 is TGTGCCAGCAGCGTAGACTTGAACACTGAAGCTTTCTTT. It encodes CASSVDLNTEAFF.

This chain links TRBV6-5 with TRBJ2-1, with D unresolved. V shed 6 bases and J shed 3 bases, with 15 bases lying between them. Per the germline V gene, CDR1 is MNHEY and CDR2 is SVGAGI. The CDR3 is 15 amino acids. As DNA, the CDR3 is TGTGCCAGCAGCCCTCGCGAGCCTGACTACAATGAGCAGTTCTTC. Translation: CASSPREPDYNEQFF.

The rearrangement uses TRBV12-5 and TRBJ1-1, with 11 bases identical to TRBD1. This CDR3 contains 15 residues. Germline V gives CDR1 LGHNT, CDR2 FRNRAP. Trimming at V came to 1 base and at J to 9 bases, leaving 7 bases not matched to a gene. The chain's CDR3 is CASGLGTGGGIKAFF. CDR3 in DNA: TGTGCTAGTGGTTTGGGGACAGGGGGCGGTATTAAAGCTTTCTTT.

The CDR3 sequence is CASSYSPQGPGAQHF. The CDR3 DNA follows: TGTGCCAGCAGTTACTCACCCCAGGGGCCCGGAGCCCAGCATTTT. This chain uses TRBV6-5 with TRBJ1-5; D might be TRBD1 (6 bases). CDR1 and CDR2 from the germline V gene are MNHEY and SVGAGI. CDR3 size: 15 residues. Trimming pared 0 bases from V and 11 bases from J, leaving 17 bases between.

The gene calls are TRBV2 and TRBJ2-5; 7 nucleotides agree with TRBD1. CDR1 and CDR2 (germline): SNHLY, FYNNEI. V was pared by 5 bases and J by 5 bases, with 5 bases of the junction left unmatched. The CDR3 loop spans 13 amino acids. CDR3 amino acids: CASSLGRGETQYF. CDR3 sequence (DNA): TGTGCCAGCAGTCTGGGCAGGGGGGAGACCCAGTACTTC. The variable domain in full, completed from reference TRBV2 and TRBJ2-5, reads EPEVTQTPSHQVTQMGQEVILRCVPISNHLYFYWYRQILGQKVEFLVSFYNNEISEKSEIFDDQFSVERPDGSNFTLKIRSTKLEDSAMYFCASSLGRGETQYFGPGTRLLVL.

The V and J genes are TRBV19 and TRBJ1-5; D may be TRBD1 (6 bases). Germline V gives CDR1 LNHDA, CDR2 SQIVND (reference sequence). Between the trimmed V and J ends, which lost 5 bases and 6 bases, there was a span of 17 bases. This CDR3 spans 15 amino acids. CDR3 loop: CASSLEAGVGQPQHF. CDR3 in DNA: TGTGCCAGTAGTCTGGAGGCAGGGGTGGGTCAGCCCCAGCATTTT.

V usage is TRBV7-9 and J usage is TRBJ2-7; D might be TRBD2 (6 bases). Trimming took 5 bases from V and 2 from J, leaving 13 bases between them. Germline-derived CDR1 and CDR2 are SEHNR and FQNEAQ (reference sequence). The CDR3 sequence is 14 residues long. CDR3 sequence reads: CASSPRDSTYEQYF. DNA for the CDR3: TGTGCCAGCAGCCCCCGGGACTCGACCTACGAGCAGTACTTC.

The chain uses TRBV18 and TRBJ2-7, with no clear D. CDR1 and CDR2 from the germline V gene are KGHSH and LQKENI. The germline V and J ends were trimmed by 1 base and 5 bases, with 15 bases remaining between them. The CDR3 covers 15 residues. The CDR3 sequence: CASSPLLSVRDEQYF. The CDR3 DNA reads as TGTGCCAGCTCACCACTCCTGAGTGTTCGGGACGAGCAGTACTTC. Based on the CDR3 plus reference TRBV18 and TRBJ2-7, the full variable domain is NAGVMQNPRHLVRRRGQEARLRCSPMKGHSHVYWYRQLPEEGLKFMVYLQKENIIDESGMPKERFSAEFPKEGPSILRIQQVVRGDSAAYFCASSPLLSVRDEQYFGPGTRLTVT.

This clone was detected once. The chain links TRBV5-6 to TRBJ2-7, with 8 bases aligning to TRBD2. From germline, CDR1 is SGHDT and CDR2 YYEEEE. This CDR3 comprises 17 residues. V shed 1 base and J 2 bases; nucleotides not matched to a gene: 11. This CDR3 reads CASSLNQRAGATYEQYF. In DNA form, the CDR3 reads TGTGCCAGCAGCTTGAATCAACGAGCGGGAGCTACCTACGAGCAGTACTTC.

The rearrangement uses TRBV7-5 and TRBJ2-1; the table's D call, TRBD2, has no DNA check behind it. TRBV7-5 is flagged as a pseudogene. This CDR3 is built from 15 residues. As DNA, the CDR3 is TGTGTCAGAAGCTTAGGACTAGCGGGAGTCAATGAGCAGTTCTTC. As protein: CVRSLGLAGVNEQFF.

This clone appeared a few times. V is TRBV7-9 and J is TRBJ2-7, with 7 bases aligning to TRBD1. The CDR3 spans 14 residues. V was clipped by 4 bases and J by 4 bases; unmatched bases: 7. CDR1 and CDR2 (germline): SEHNR, FQNEAQ (reference sequence). In DNA, the CDR3 is TGTGCCAGCAGCTCCCTGACAGGGCTTTACGAGCAGTACTTC. Its protein product is CASSSLTGLYEQYF. Filled out from reference TRBV7-9 and TRBJ2-7, the complete variable domain reads DTGVSQNPRHKITKRGQNVTFRCDPISEHNRLYWYRQTLGQGPEFLTYFQNEAQLEKSRLLSDRFSAERPKGSFSTLEIQRTEQGDSAMYLCASSSLTGLYEQYFGPGTRLTVT.

The rearrangement uses TRBV18 and TRBJ2-7; tentatively, D is TRBD2 (5 bases). CDR1 and CDR2 (germline): KGHSH, LQKENI. Trimming stripped 3 bases from V and 2 bases from J, with 11 bases between. The CDR3 totals 14 residues. The CDR3 reads CASSPDLGAYEQYF. The CDR3 nucleotides are TGTGCCAGCTCACCGGACTTAGGTGCCTACGAGCAGTACTTC.

This chain joins TRBV27 and TRBJ2-7; maybe TRBD1 (6 bases). V was cut by 6 bases and J by 3 bases, with 15 bases left in between. The CDR3 runs 14 residues. Looked up from germline, CDR1 is MNHEY and CDR2 is SMNVEV (reference sequence). This CDR3 is CASRTGDIDYEQYF. For the CDR3, the DNA is TGTGCCAGCAGGACTGGGGACATTGACTACGAGCAGTACTTC.

The chain joins TRBV27 to TRBJ1-4, with a tentative D call TRBD1 (6 bases). The ends were cut back, 2 bases at V and 8 bases at J, with 12 bases in the middle. The CDR3 spans 14 residues. Germline V lookup: CDR1 MNHEY, CDR2 SMNVEV (reference sequence). CDR3 residues: CASSLSAGVEKLFF. The CDR3, as DNA: TGTGCCAGCAGTTTAAGCGCAGGGGTGGAAAAACTGTTTTTT. Complete variable domain (other parts from reference TRBV27 and TRBJ1-4): EAQVTQNPRYLITVTGKKLTVTCSQNMNHEYMSWYRQDPGLGLRQIYYSMNVEVTDKGDVPEGYKVSRKEKRNFPLILESPSPNQTSLYFCASSLSAGVEKLFFGSGTQLSVL.

This clone was detected only once. The gene calls are TRBV5-1 and TRBJ2-5, with D perhaps TRBD1 (6 bases). CDR3 size: 14 residues. V shed 4 bases and J shed 5 bases, with 15 bases lying between them. Germline lookup yields CDR1 SGHRS and CDR2 YFSETQ. CDR3 loop: CASSLQGLGETQYF. The CDR3 DNA reads as TGCGCCAGCAGCCTACAGGGTTTAGGGGAGACCCAGTACTTC.

The V gene is TRBV7-2, the J gene TRBJ1-1; D is possibly TRBD1 (5 bases). Germline V gives CDR1 SGHTA, CDR2 FQGNSA. The length of the CDR3 is 15 residues. V lost 2 bases and J 4 bases, leaving 14 bases between the germline ends. CDR3 in DNA: TGTGCCAGCAGCTTATGGGGCGGGGGAGGCACTGAAGCTTTCTTT. This translates into CASSLWGGGGTEAFF.

This chain connects TRBV6-1 to TRBJ2-7, with TRBD2 as a possible D gene (6 bases). This CDR3 has 15 amino acids. From germline, CDR1 is MNHNS and CDR2 SASEGT. Trimming pared 1 base from V and 7 bases from J, leaving 17 bases between. The CDR3 is CASSEGRRALGEQYF. As DNA, the CDR3 is TGTGCCAGCAGTGAAGGAAGGAGGGCCCTGGGAGAGCAGTACTTC.